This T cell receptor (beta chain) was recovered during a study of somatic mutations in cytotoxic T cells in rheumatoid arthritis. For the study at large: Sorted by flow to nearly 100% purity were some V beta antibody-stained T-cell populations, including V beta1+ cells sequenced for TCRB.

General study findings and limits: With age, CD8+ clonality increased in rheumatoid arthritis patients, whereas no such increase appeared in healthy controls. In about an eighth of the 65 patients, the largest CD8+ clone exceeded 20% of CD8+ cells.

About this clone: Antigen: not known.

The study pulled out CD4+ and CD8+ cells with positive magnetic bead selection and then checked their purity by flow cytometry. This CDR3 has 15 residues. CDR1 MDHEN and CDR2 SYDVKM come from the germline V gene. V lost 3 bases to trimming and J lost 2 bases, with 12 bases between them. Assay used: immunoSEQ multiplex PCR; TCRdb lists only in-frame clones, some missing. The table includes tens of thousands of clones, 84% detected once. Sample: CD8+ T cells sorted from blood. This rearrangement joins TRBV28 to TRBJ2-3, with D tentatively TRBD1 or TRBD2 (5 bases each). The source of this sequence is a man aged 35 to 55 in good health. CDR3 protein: CASSFEGLNTDTQYF. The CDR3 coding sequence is TGTGCCAGCAGTTTTGAGGGGTTAAACACAGATACGCAGTATTTT.